These 15 T cell receptor beta chains were all obtained from the same sample, sequenced in a study of T-cell reconstitution after alpha-beta-depleted transplantation in children. The TCRbeta library was prepared with unique molecular identifiers. TCRdb re-called the PCR reads with MiXCR, one entry per CDR3 protein. The sample consists of a few hundred thousand distinct CDR3 sequences, over 25% of them appearing once. Specimen: PBMCs, collected before TCRalphabeta/CD19-depleted stem cell transplant. The receptors were sampled from a boy under three years old with Wiskott-Aldrich syndrome, due to receive a stem cell transplant.

The rearrangement links TRBV6-1 to TRBJ1-2, with D perhaps TRBD1 (5 bases). CDR3 length equals 14 residues. V was trimmed by 5 bases and J by 2 bases, leaving 12 bases between them. From germline, CDR1 is MNHNS and CDR2 SASEGT. Here the CDR3 reads CASSPDRDNYGYTF. The CDR3 DNA follows: TGTGCCAGCAGTCCCGACCGGGACAACTATGGCTACACCTTC.

The chain recombines TRBV20-1 with TRBJ2-7, with TRBD2 matching over 11 bases. V shed 4 bases and J 2 bases; nucleotides not matched to a gene: 4. The CDR3 runs 14 residues. Germline V CDR1 and CDR2: DFQATT, SNEGSKA (reference sequence). Written as DNA, the CDR3 is TGCAGTGCTACGACTAGCGGGAACCCCTACGAGCAGTACTTC. It translates to CSATTSGNPYEQYF.

The V gene is TRBV15, the J gene TRBJ2-3; 7 positions agree with TRBD1. Germline CDR1 reads LNHNV; CDR2 reads YYDKDF (reference sequence). V was pared by 3 bases and J by 4 bases, with 10 bases of the junction left unmatched. The CDR3 is 16 amino acids. The CDR3 nucleotides are TGTGCCACCAGCAGTGACGACAGGGTGAGAGCAGATACGCAGTATTTT. Residues: CATSSDDRVRADTQYF.

Note on this clonotype: Relative to the germline gene, one junction end is altered; a read error may explain this. The V gene is TRBV5-1, the J gene TRBJ2-7; D is perhaps TRBD1 or TRBD2 (5 bases each). The CDR3 loop spans 12 amino acids. Germline lookup yields CDR1 SGHRS and CDR2 YFSETQ. The CDR3 bases are TGCGCCAGCAGCTTGGCGGGGCAGGAACAGTACTTT. Translating it yields CASSLAGQEQYF.

This clonotype was found a few times. The chain combines TRBV6-1 with TRBJ2-2; D remains unclear. Deletions cut 6 bases from V and 1 base from J, with 9 bases between. The CDR3 loop spans 14 amino acids. The germline CDR1 and CDR2 sequences are MNHNS and SASEGT. For the CDR3, the DNA is TGTGCCAGCAGAGCCTACAGGAACACCGGGGAGCTGTTTTTT. This sequence encodes CASRAYRNTGELFF.

This chain joins TRBV12-3 or TRBV12-4 and TRBJ2-7; 9 nucleotides match TRBD1. The CDR3 length is 14 residues. V lost 3 bases and J lost 6; bases outside the gene matches: 6. Here the CDR3 DNA reads TGTGCCAGCAGTTTGCCGGGACAGGGTCGCGAGCAGTACTTC. Amino acid sequence: CASSLPGQGREQYF.

This clonotype was recorded many times. The chain joins TRBV18 to TRBJ2-7; 11 positions match TRBD1. Germline V gene data show CDR1 as KGHSH and CDR2 as LQKENI. Trimming cost V 3 bases and J 3 bases; bases outside gene matches: 1. This CDR3 region has 14 residues. The CDR3 region is CASSPGTGGYEQYF. In DNA form, the CDR3 reads TGTGCCAGCTCACCCGGGACAGGGGGCTACGAGCAGTACTTC.

The chain is built from TRBV3-1 and TRBJ2-5; 11 bases agree with TRBD1. Germline V gene data show CDR1 as LGHDT and CDR2 as YNNKEL (reference sequence). The ends lost 3 bases at V and 5 bases at J; junction bases unmatched: 5. The CDR3 sequence is 15 residues long. DNA for the CDR3: TGTGCCAGCAGCCACAAACGGACAGGGGGCGAGACCCAGTACTTC. It specifies CASSHKRTGGETQYF.

The V and J genes are TRBV12-3 or TRBV12-4 and TRBJ2-2; unclear D gene. The CDR3 loop spans 13 amino acids. Trimming took 6 bases from V and 7 from J, leaving 12 bases between them. The CDR3 sequence is CASSIVGLGELFF. As DNA, the CDR3 is TGTGCCAGCAGCATCGTTGGGCTCGGGGAGCTGTTTTTT.

The rearrangement joins TRBV27 to TRBJ2-7, with 7 bases fitting TRBD2. Per germline, CDR1 MNHEY and CDR2 SMNVEV (reference sequence). J lost 4 bases, V lost 3 bases, and 15 bases had no gene match. The CDR3 covers 17 residues. The chain's CDR3 is CASSFGPGEGRLYEQYF. CDR3 bases: TGTGCCAGCAGTTTTGGCCCGGGGGAGGGGAGGCTTTACGAGCAGTACTTC.

This clonotype was detected a few times. This chain links TRBV10-3 with TRBJ2-3, with D perhaps given as TRBD1 or TRBD2 (6 bases each). Germline CDR1 reads ENHRY; CDR2 reads SYGVKD. The CDR3 contains 13 residues. Trimming cost V 7 bases and J 4 bases, with 12 bases left between them. The CDR3 nucleotides are TGTGCCATCATGGGGGGCAAACCAGATACGCAGTATTTT. It yields the protein CAIMGGKPDTQYF.

Only a few counts were recorded for this clonotype. The chain joins TRBV24-1 to TRBJ2-5; the D is unclear. This CDR3 is 17 amino acids long. CDR1 is KGHDR and CDR2 is SFDVKD in the germline V gene. The V end lost 4 bases, the J end lost 0 bases, and 17 bases lay between the germline ends. The CDR3 is CATSDQRTGGYQETQYF. The DNA for the CDR3 is TGTGCCACCAGTGACCAGAGAACCGGTGGATACCAAGAGACCCAGTACTTC.

This clonotype turned up a few times. The V call is TRBV25-1, the J call TRBJ2-7; D may be TRBD1 (5 bases). The CDR3 spans 15 residues. V was trimmed by 1 base and J by 4 bases, leaving 14 bases between them. Germline V gene lookup returns CDR1 MGHDK and CDR2 SYGVNS. This CDR3 reads CASSEWGRRPYEQYF. CDR3 DNA: TGTGCCAGCAGTGAATGGGGCCGTCGTCCATACGAGCAGTACTTC.

The chain carries TRBV28 and TRBJ2-2; 14 bases are a match to TRBD2. CDR1 MDHEN and CDR2 SYDVKM come from the germline V gene. CDR3 length: 17 amino acids. V lost 3 bases to trimming and J lost 7 bases; unmatched junction nucleotides: 7. The CDR3 region has the DNA TGTGCCAGCAGTTTGAGACTAGCGGGAGGGTATATCGGGGAGCTGTTTTTT. It codes for CASSLRLAGGYIGELFF.

This rearrangement joins TRBV5-1 to TRBJ2-5; maybe TRBD1 (5 bases). Germline assignment: CDR1 SGHRS and CDR2 YFSETQ. There are 14 residues in the CDR3. The V end lost 3 bases, the J end lost 3 bases, and 12 bases lay between the germline ends. The CDR3 loop reads CASSSLMTEETQYF. Written as DNA, the CDR3 is TGCGCCAGCAGCTCACTTATGACAGAAGAGACCCAGTACTTC.